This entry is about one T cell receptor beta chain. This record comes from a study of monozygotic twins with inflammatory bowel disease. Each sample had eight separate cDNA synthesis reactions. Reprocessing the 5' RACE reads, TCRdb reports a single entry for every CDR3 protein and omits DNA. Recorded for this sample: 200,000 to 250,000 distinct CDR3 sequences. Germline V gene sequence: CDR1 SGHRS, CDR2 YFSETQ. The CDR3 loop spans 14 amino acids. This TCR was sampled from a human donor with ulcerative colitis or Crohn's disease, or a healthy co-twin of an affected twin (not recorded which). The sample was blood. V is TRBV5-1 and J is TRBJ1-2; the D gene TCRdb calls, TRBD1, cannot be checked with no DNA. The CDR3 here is CASSLAQGAIDYTF.